One and the same sample provided the 5 T cell receptor beta chains below, sequenced in a study of blood T cell repertoires in COVID-19. Only in-frame clones appear in the TCRdb table, and some are missing; sequencing was by immunoSEQ multiplex PCR. This table has 110,000 or so clones, around nine tenths appearing once. Specimen: peripheral blood. All receptors come from a woman between 65 and 79 years old who had recovered from COVID-19.

The chain is built from TRBV6-5 and TRBJ1-3; the match to TRBD1 covers 10 bases. This CDR3 has 16 residues. Germline CDR1 is MNHEY and CDR2 is SVGAGI. V was clipped by 4 bases and J by 4 bases; unmatched bases: 7. For the CDR3, the DNA is TGTGCCAGCAGTTTCGGGACAGGGGTCGCAGGAAACACCATATATTTT. The encoded protein is CASSFGTGVAGNTIYF.

The chain combines TRBV30 with TRBJ2-5; tentative D call: TRBD1 (5 bases). The CDR3 has 13 amino acids. Germline lookup yields CDR1 GTSNPN and CDR2 SVGIG (reference sequence). Trimming left V 1 base short and J 1 base short, with 7 bases between. The CDR3 loop is CAWSEDIQETQYF. The DNA of the CDR3 is TGTGCCTGGAGTGAGGACATCCAAGAGACCCAGTACTTC.

The chain couples TRBV7-7 to TRBJ2-7, with 11 bases aligning to TRBD1. Germline-derived CDR1 and CDR2 are SSHAT and FNYEAQ (reference sequence). This CDR3 is 15 amino acids long. With V trimmed by 1 base and J by 3 bases, 2 bases remained unmatched. The CDR3 DNA reads as TGTGCCAGCAGCTTAGGTGGGACAGGGGGCTACGAGCAGTACTTC. It encodes CASSLGGTGGYEQYF.

The CDR3 region is CASSPNRVPWSNQPQHF. The CDR3 DNA reads as TGTGCCAGCAGCCCAAACAGGGTCCCTTGGAGCAATCAGCCCCAGCATTTT. The chain combines TRBV7-8 with TRBJ1-5, with D tentatively TRBD1 (6 bases). This CDR3 is 17 amino acids long. Germline V gene sequence: CDR1 SGHVS, CDR2 FQNEAQ. V gave up 5 bases and J gave up 1 base, with 18 bases separating them. The full variable domain, in which reference TRBV7-8 and TRBJ1-5 provide the parts outside the CDR3, is GAGVSQSPRYKVAKRGQDVALRCDPISGHVSLFWYQQALGQGPEFLTYFQNEAQLDKSGLPSDRFFAERPEGSVSTLKIQRTQQEDSAVYLCASSPNRVPWSNQPQHFGDGTRLSIL.

V gene TRBV28 combines with J gene TRBJ1-2; possibly TRBD1 for D (5 bases). With 5 bases removed from V and 7 bases from J, the gap between germline ends came to 17 bases. There are 14 residues in the CDR3. Looked up from germline, CDR1 is MDHEN and CDR2 is SYDVKM. This CDR3 reads CASSTAGFRGGYTF. As DNA, the CDR3 is TGTGCCAGCAGTACGGCAGGGTTTCGCGGTGGCTACACCTTC.